The T cell receptor (beta chain) under discussion was sequenced for a study of regulatory T cells in long-lasting Graves disease (dated by TCRdb to 2020 to 2022). Context from the whole study: To count as having persistent Graves' disease, a patient had to have received antithyroid drug treatment for over 5 years with TSH receptor autoantibodies remaining persistently positive. Peripheral blood TCR sequencing and RNA sequencing compared persistent Graves' disease patients with newly diagnosed Graves' disease patients. The study took place in China and was registered as a clinical trial. A total of roughly 33 samples were covered by TCR sequencing, comprising approximately 13 persistent and around 20 newly diagnosed Graves' disease patients. On average, persistent Graves' disease patients in the clinical cohort had been on antithyroid drugs for about 10.3 years.

This clonotype was seen at least ten times. What antigen it recognizes has not been identified. There are no base qualities to consult, and no much larger clone falls within one base. There are 14 amino acids in the CDR3, from cysteine to phenylalanine inclusive. The kept DNA is CDR3 alone, 42 bases in frame from the first base. V is clipped by 1 base and J by 8 bases, and the sequence between their germline boundaries is 11 bases long. To prepare the library, multiplex PCR was applied. Sequencing used an Illumina HiSeq 4000. To build TCR beta libraries, CDR3 regions were amplified by Arm-PCR using iRepertoire HTBI primers. Gel purification was performed on PCR products prior to sequencing. Under the source paper's analysis protocol: Across samples, around 62 TRBV and 13 to 15 TRBJ segments were identified and used for gene usage analysis of CDR3 amino acid clonotypes. COPE and FqMerger were used to merge filtered high-quality paired reads into contigs. Contigs were aligned with BLAST to IMGT TRBV, TRBD and TRBJ reference genes, and CDR3 was defined per IMGT. Any clonotype with a frequency above 0.1% was counted as a highly expanded clone. Shannon entropy was used to measure repertoire diversity, and the Gini coefficient was used to measure V-J evenness. A clonotype was considered public if more than one individual shared it. TCRdb took the public reads, trimmed them with fastp at Q25, ran MiXCR for clone calling and kept in-frame beta chains. When rows share a CDR3 protein, they turn into one entry using the most common DNA and genes. The V and J calls were not made by the authors but by TCRdb's processing. The sample table lists some 420,000 distinct CDR3 sequences, under 25% of them with a count of one. 10% to 15% of the sample comes from the top ten.

The label giving this sample's time point can be read as: persistent/refractory GD, antithyroid drugs over 5 years with positive TRAb. RNA was extracted from PBMCs in TRIzol for both TCR sequencing and RNA sequencing. The diagnosis of Graves' disease was made according to American Thyroid Association guidelines. Patients for the study were recruited at an endocrinology department in Xi'an, China. From each patient, approximately 9.9 milliliters of peripheral blood was collected into an EDTA anticoagulant tube. PBMCs were isolated by Ficoll Paque Plus density gradient separation without further T cell sorting. RNA quality was checked with an Agilent 2100 Bioanalyzer and agarose gel, and concentration with a NanoDrop 2000. On the study overall, not on this receptor specifically: More public clonotypes were shared among persistent patients (about 2,800) than among newly diagnosed patients (approximately 1,000). Only the TCR beta chain was sequenced and analyzed. Preferential use of TRBV28, TRBJ1-2 and TRBJ2-5 was observed in persistent disease, whereas TRBV20-1 and TRBJ2-1 were favored in newly diagnosed disease. The study examined only peripheral blood because the primary lesion, thyroid tissue, could not be accessed. Lower TCR Shannon entropy and fewer highly expanded clones were observed in persistent Graves' disease patients than in newly diagnosed patients, which suggested clonal expansion. The authors acknowledged the small sample size as a limitation that may reduce accuracy.

The chain couples TRBV12-3 or TRBV12-4 to TRBJ1-4; a tentative D call is TRBD1 (6 bases match). Sample: peripheral blood mononuclear cells (PBMCs), taken when the disease was refractory, from a patient treated with antithyroid drugs. This clonotype originated in a female donor with Graves disease. The nucleotides read TGTGCCAGCAGTTTAGGCAGGGGTGCCGAAAAACTGTTTTTT. Translated, this is CASSLGRGAEKLFF.